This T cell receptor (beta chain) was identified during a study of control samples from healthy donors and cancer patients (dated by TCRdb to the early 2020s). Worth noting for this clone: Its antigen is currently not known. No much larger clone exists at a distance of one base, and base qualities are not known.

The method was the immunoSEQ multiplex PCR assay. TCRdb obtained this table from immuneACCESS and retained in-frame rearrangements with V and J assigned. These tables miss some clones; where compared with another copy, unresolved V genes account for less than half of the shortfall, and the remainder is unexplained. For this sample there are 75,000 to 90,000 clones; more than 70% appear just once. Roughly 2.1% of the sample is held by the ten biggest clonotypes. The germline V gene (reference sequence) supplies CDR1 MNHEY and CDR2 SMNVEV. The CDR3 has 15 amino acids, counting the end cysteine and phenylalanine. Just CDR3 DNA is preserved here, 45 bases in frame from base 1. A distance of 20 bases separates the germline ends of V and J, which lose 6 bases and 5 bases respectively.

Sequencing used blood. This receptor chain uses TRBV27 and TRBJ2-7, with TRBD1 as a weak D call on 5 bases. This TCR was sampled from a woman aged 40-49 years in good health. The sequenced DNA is TGTGCCAGCAGACCCCTTCCGCAGGGTAACGACGAGCAGTACTTC. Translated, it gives CASRPLPQGNDEQYF.